This section outlines one T cell receptor beta chain sequence together with its context. These data belong to a study of a mutant IDH1 vaccine in newly diagnosed glioma. Sequencing used immunoSEQ multiplex PCR; TCRdb keeps in-frame clones, though not all of them. The sample holds about 59,000 clones; around 90% are singletons and the top ten take roughly 2.5%. Germline lookup yields CDR1 SGHDT and CDR2 YYEEEE. The CDR3 is 18 residues long. V lost 3 bases, J lost 0 bases, and 19 bases lay in between. Time point meaning: baseline, week 1 (first vaccination visit). The treatment here: pre-vaccination baseline after standard-of-care therapy.

V usage is TRBV5-6 and J usage is TRBJ1-3, with D uncertain. This TCR derives from a man over 45 with glioma. The specimen comprised PBMCs, sampled from a glioma patient treated with radiotherapy, temozolomide or both. The CDR3: CASSSYRTATPSGNTIYF. The CDR3 bases are TGTGCCAGCAGCTCGTATCGGACCGCCACCCCCTCTGGAAACACCATATATTTT.